The 29 T cell receptor beta chains in this list originate from one sample, sequenced in a study of regulatory T cells in long-lasting Graves disease. With iRepertoire HTBI primers and Arm-PCR of CDR3 regions, TCR beta libraries were built. Each CDR3 protein gets one entry after TCRdb re-called the multiplex PCR reads with MiXCR. The data hold about 440,000 distinct CDR3 sequences, with 14% to 15% observed a single time. As to time point: newly diagnosed GD, antithyroid drugs for less than 3 months. TCR sequences were obtained from RNA taken from PBMCs. Another study also made use of these data, one on T cells in Graves' hyperthyroidism and ophthalmopathy.

This specimen consisted of peripheral blood mononuclear cells (PBMCs), obtained at new diagnosis, from a patient treated with antithyroid drugs. The receptors were gathered from a woman aged 25-40 years with Graves disease.

On this clonotype: With only one base between it and a far larger clone, this is likely a read error. The chain recombines TRBV12-3 or TRBV12-4 with TRBJ2-3, with 8 bases aligning to TRBD2. This CDR3 is built from 15 residues. V was pared by 7 bases and J by 2 bases, with 8 bases of the junction left unmatched. The CDR3 region is CASTLLAGTTDTQYF. CDR3 bases: TGTGCCAGCACCCTTTTAGCGGGAACCACAGATACGCAGTATTTT.

This chain joins TRBV3-1 and TRBJ2-1; 7 bases map to TRBD2. V shed 0 bases, J shed 7 bases, and the junction held 6 bases outside the gene matches. CDR3 length equals 15 residues. Germline V lookup: CDR1 LGHDT, CDR2 YNNKEL (reference sequence). CDR3 protein: CASSQEGSGKNEQFF. CDR3 sequence (DNA): TGTGCCAGCAGCCAAGAAGGGAGCGGGAAGAATGAGCAGTTCTTC.

This clonotype was recorded once. The chain links TRBV20-1 to TRBJ2-7, with 8 bases lining up with TRBD2. With the DNA end fitting TRBJ2-1 better, the J assignment may be wrong. CDR1 is DFQATT and CDR2 is SNEGSKA in the germline V gene (reference sequence). The CDR3 consists of 14 residues. The CDR3 bases are TGCAGTGCTACCCAAGCGGGAGTGGGCCTCGAGCAGTTCTTC. It encodes CSATQAGVGLEQFF.

Concerning this clonotype: It may be a read error: a sequence one base away is much more abundant. This sequence joins TRBV20-1 and TRBJ2-3; 8 nucleotides match TRBD2. Trimming took 8 bases from V and 8 from J; bases not matched to a gene: 18. Germline loops: CDR1 DFQATT, CDR2 SNEGSKA (reference sequence). CDR3 length: 15 residues. The CDR3 DNA reads as TGCAGTCCCGCTAGGGGGGGCGGGAGGTCGGCTACGCAGTATTTT. Its protein product is CSPARGGGRSATQYF.

In its sample, this clonotype was seen many times. The chain couples TRBV6-2 or TRBV6-3 to TRBJ2-1; no clear D gene. Trimming removed 2 bases from V and 4 bases from J, with 6 bases in between. Germline CDR1 and CDR2: MNHEY and SVGEGT. The CDR3 has 13 amino acids. The CDR3 reads CASSYQGYNEQFF. The CDR3 DNA follows: TGTGCCAGCAGTTACCAAGGGTACAATGAGCAGTTCTTC.

The chain uses TRBV6-2 or TRBV6-3 and TRBJ2-7, with TRBD2 identical over 13 bases. CDR1 MNHEY and CDR2 SVGEGT come from the germline V gene. The trim removed 6 bases at V and 6 bases at J, leaving 2 bases unmatched. There are 13 residues in the CDR3. CDR3 loop: CASRGLAGTEQYF. As DNA, the CDR3 is TGTGCCAGCAGGGGACTAGCGGGAACCGAGCAGTACTTC.

The chain combines TRBV19 with TRBJ2-4; 9 bases line up with TRBD1. V lost 9 bases to trimming and J lost 7 bases; unmatched junction nucleotides: 4. The CDR3 sequence is 12 residues long. Germline CDR1 and CDR2: LNHDA and SQIVND (reference sequence). CDR3 nucleotide sequence: TGTGCCAGCAACACAGGGGGCAACATTCAGTACTTC. Translating it yields CASNTGGNIQYF.

This clonotype occurred many times. V is TRBV28 and J is TRBJ2-7; D unclear. Germline loops: CDR1 MDHEN, CDR2 SYDVKM. The CDR3 is made up of 12 amino acids. V was cut by 5 bases and J by 4 bases, with 9 bases left in between. In DNA, the CDR3 is TGTGCCAGCAGTACGACATGGTACGAGCAGTACTTC. This gives the protein CASSTTWYEQYF.

J is TRBJ2-5 and V is TRBV5-1; D perhaps matches TRBD1 (6 bases). This CDR3 is built from 15 residues. The V and J ends lost 5 bases and 2 bases respectively, with 16 bases between them. CDR1 and CDR2 from the germline V gene are SGHRS and YFSETQ. CDR3 nucleotide sequence: TGCGCCAGCAGGGAAGAAGGGGGACGGCAAGAGACCCAGTACTTC. This sequence encodes CASREEGGRQETQYF.

In this sample, this clonotype turned up many times. DNA of the CDR3: TGTGCCAGCAGAATCGACAGGGAGAACACCGGGGAGCTGTTTTTT. Its protein is CASRIDRENTGELFF. This chain connects TRBV6-2 or TRBV6-3 to TRBJ2-2; 7 bases line up with TRBD1. The CDR3 runs to 15 residues. V shed 6 bases and J 1 base; nucleotides not matched to a gene: 5. Germline loops: CDR1 MNHEY, CDR2 SVGEGT.

This clonotype was detected many times. V and J are TRBV28 and TRBJ1-2; D uncertain. CDR1 and CDR2 from the germline V gene are MDHEN and SYDVKM. Trimming took off 5 bases at V and 4 bases at J, with 17 bases between the two ends. The CDR3 has 15 residues. The CDR3 DNA sequence: TGTGCCAGCAGTGCGCCCCCCAGGTTGATCTATGGCTACACCTTC. This gives the protein CASSAPPRLIYGYTF.

Many counts were recorded for this clonotype. Here the CDR3 reads CASGRQGLNNEQFF. DNA of the CDR3: TGTGCCAGCGGCCGACAGGGCCTAAACAATGAGCAGTTCTTC. The chain couples TRBV27 to TRBJ2-1; 7 bases fit TRBD1. This CDR3 has 14 amino acids. The germline gives CDR1 MNHEY, CDR2 SMNVEV (reference sequence). Trimming removed 8 bases from V and 5 bases from J; junction bases left unmatched: 9.

This clonotype has a handful of counts. The chain joins TRBV6-2 or TRBV6-3 to TRBJ1-2; 7 nucleotides match TRBD1. Germline V gene data show CDR1 as MNHEY and CDR2 as SVGEGT. The CDR3 is 15 amino acids. The ends lost 5 bases at V and 1 base at J; junction bases unmatched: 7. The DNA for the CDR3 is TGTGCCAGCAGTGTCGGGACAGCGATTAACTATGGCTACACCTTC. Residues: CASSVGTAINYGYTF.

Many counts were recorded for this clonotype. J is TRBJ2-2 and V is TRBV15, with D possibly matching TRBD1 (5 bases). V lost 3 bases to trimming and J lost 5 bases, with 10 bases between them. This CDR3 has 14 amino acids. Germline CDR1 and CDR2: LNHNV and YYDKDF (reference sequence). The CDR3 sequence: CATSSRVRTGELFF. CDR3 sequence (DNA): TGTGCCACCAGCAGCAGGGTGAGGACCGGGGAGCTGTTTTTT. Full variable domain (outside the CDR3, taken from reference TRBV15 and TRBJ2-2): DAMVIQNPRYQVTQFGKPVTLSCSQTLNHNVMYWYQQKSSQAPKLLFHYYDKDFNNEADTPDNFQSRRPNTSFCFLDIRSPGLGDTAMYLCATSSRVRTGELFFGEGSRLTVL.

The chain recombines TRBV7-9 with TRBJ1-3; D is unresolved. This CDR3 region has 15 residues. Germline-derived CDR1 and CDR2 are SEHNR and FQNEAQ (reference sequence). The ends were cut back, 5 bases at V and 2 bases at J, with 13 bases in the middle. CDR3 loop: CASSPLGGTGNTIYF. CDR3 nucleotide sequence: TGTGCCAGCAGCCCCCTGGGTGGGACTGGAAACACCATATATTTT.

The chain carries TRBV20-1 and TRBJ2-1, with 12 nucleotides matching TRBD2. In germline, CDR1 is DFQATT, CDR2 SNEGSKA (reference sequence). CDR3 length: 14 residues. V shed 6 bases and J 6 bases; nucleotides not matched to a gene: 6. The CDR3 sequence is CSATTSGSGNEQFF. The CDR3 nucleotides read TGCAGTGCGACGACTAGCGGGAGTGGCAATGAGCAGTTCTTC.

In its sample, this clonotype was seen once. The J gene is TRBJ1-3, the V gene TRBV12-3 or TRBV12-4; D gene uncertain. This CDR3 comprises 14 residues. Trimming took 5 bases from V and 0 from J, leaving 8 bases between them. In DNA, the CDR3 is TGTGCCAGCAGTGAAGGCCCCTCTGGAAACACCATATATTTT. It encodes CASSEGPSGNTIYF.

This clonotype was picked up many times. CDR3 loop: CASSLGSSGPYEQYF. CDR3 nucleotides: TGCGCCAGCAGCTTAGGGTCTAGCGGCCCCTACGAGCAGTACTTC. V gene TRBV5-1 combines with J gene TRBJ2-7; 7 bases are a match to TRBD2. The V gene end was trimmed by 2 bases and the J gene end by 2 bases; junction bases not matched to a gene: 7. Germline lookup yields CDR1 SGHRS and CDR2 YFSETQ. This CDR3 is built from 15 residues. The full variable domain, its missing parts supplied by reference TRBV5-1 and TRBJ2-7, is KAGVTQTPRYLIKTRGQQVTLSCSPISGHRSVSWYQQTPGQGLQFLFEYFSETQRNKGNFPGRFSGRQFSNSRSEMNVSTLELGDSALYLCASSLGSSGPYEQYFGPGTRLTVT.

This clonotype was counted only a few times. The chain recombines TRBV27 with TRBJ2-3; a possible D gene is TRBD2 (5 bases). Trimming shortened V by 4 bases and J by 3 bases, and 17 bases separated the two germline ends. The CDR3 spans 16 residues. Germline V CDR1 and CDR2: MNHEY, SMNVEV (reference sequence). The CDR3 DNA sequence: TGTGCCAGCAGTTCCTTTAGCGTCTTTAGTACAGATACGCAGTATTTT. This codes for CASSSFSVFSTDTQYF.

In the case of this clonotype: A junction end diverges from the germline sequence, so it may reflect a read error. The CDR3 DNA follows: TGCAGTGCTAGAGAACCGGGACTAGCGGGAGCAAACTACAATGGGCAGTTCTTC. It codes for CSAREPGLAGANYNGQFF. This rearrangement joins TRBV20-1 to TRBJ2-1, with TRBD2 matching 14 bases. CDR1 is DFQATT, CDR2 SNEGSKA, per germline (reference sequence). The CDR3 is made up of 18 amino acids.

This clonotype was counted ten times or more. This chain links TRBV27 with TRBJ2-1; 7 bases are shared with TRBD1. Trimming took 6 bases from V and 9 from J; bases not matched to a gene: 11. CDR1 and CDR2 from the germline V gene are MNHEY and SMNVEV (reference sequence). This CDR3 is 14 amino acids long. The chain's CDR3 is CASSLMGTVGEQFF. The DNA of the CDR3 is TGTGCCAGCAGCCTTATGGGGACAGTTGGTGAGCAGTTCTTC.

This clonotype has only a few counts. J is TRBJ2-3 and V is TRBV20-1, with 10 bases that match TRBD2. The germline CDR1 and CDR2 sequences are DFQATT and SNEGSKA (reference sequence). The CDR3 is 17 amino acids. J was trimmed by 5 bases and V by 2 bases; bases with no gene match: 13. In DNA, the CDR3 is TGCAGTGCTAGATCACCTTCCAGCGGGAGGGCCTTAGATACGCAGTATTTT. As protein: CSARSPSSGRALDTQYF.

This clonotype occurred a few times. This chain joins TRBV19 and TRBJ2-7; D unresolved. Trimming pared 1 base from V and 0 bases from J, leaving 7 bases between. The length of the CDR3 is 14 residues. Germline V CDR1 and CDR2: LNHDA, SQIVND (reference sequence). The CDR3 reads CASSIVGSSYEQYF. As DNA, the CDR3 is TGTGCCAGTAGTATAGTAGGCAGCTCCTACGAGCAGTACTTC.

Many counts were recorded for this clonotype. The CDR3 region has the DNA TGCAGTGCTCAAGGGGAAGTATCGGGTACTGAAGCTTTCTTT. The encoded protein is CSAQGEVSGTEAFF. This sequence joins TRBV20-1 and TRBJ1-1, with a weak D call TRBD1 (5 bases). The CDR3 extends over 14 amino acids. Trimming removed 5 bases from V and 5 bases from J, with 18 bases in between. Germline V gives CDR1 DFQATT, CDR2 SNEGSKA (reference sequence).

Remarks on this clonotype: A much bigger clone sits one base away, suggesting this may be a read error. This rearrangement joins TRBV11-2 to TRBJ2-1; D possibly corresponds to TRBD2 (6 bases). The V and J ends lost 4 bases and 2 bases respectively, with 12 bases between them. This CDR3 has 15 residues. The germline V gene encodes CDR1 SGHAT and CDR2 FQNNGV. The CDR3 DNA follows: TGTGCCAGCAGCTCAGCCCCGGGAGCCTACAATGAGCAGTTCTTC. Its translation: CASSSAPGAYNEQFF.

This clonotype was counted at least ten times. The chain couples TRBV7-2 to TRBJ2-7, with D tentatively TRBD2 (6 bases). V was shortened by 4 bases and J by 4 bases, with 14 bases between the two germline ends. The CDR3 sequence is 14 residues long. The germline CDR1 and CDR2 sequences are SGHTA and FQGNSA. The chain's CDR3 is CASSWDSDRYEQYF. CDR3 in DNA: TGTGCCAGCAGCTGGGACTCGGATCGGTACGAGCAGTACTTC.

The CDR3 spells CASSYSGQGDNEQFF. In DNA form, the CDR3 reads TGTGCCAGCAGTTATTCGGGACAGGGCGACAATGAGCAGTTCTTC. This chain links TRBV28 with TRBJ2-1; TRBD1 agrees at 9 bases. Trimming at V came to 4 bases and at J to 5 bases, leaving 6 bases not matched to a gene. The CDR3 consists of 15 residues. CDR1 and CDR2 (germline): MDHEN, SYDVKM.

This clonotype showed up many times. V and J are TRBV7-8 and TRBJ2-3, with a weak D call TRBD1 (5 bases). Germline CDR1 reads SGHVS; CDR2 reads FQNEAQ. The CDR3 has 16 amino acids. V lost 5 bases, J lost 0 bases, and 15 bases lay in between. The CDR3 sequence: CASSTTGGASTDTQYF. The CDR3 nucleotides are TGTGCCAGCAGCACAACAGGTGGCGCGAGCACAGATACGCAGTATTTT.

This clonotype was counted a few times. The chain recombines TRBV6-2 or TRBV6-3 with TRBJ2-5; D gene unclear. Trimming left V 0 bases short and J 1 base short, with 9 bases between. The CDR3 sequence is 15 residues long. In germline, CDR1 is MNHEY, CDR2 SVGEGT. The CDR3 sequence: CASSYSNPAQETQYF. The DNA of the CDR3 is TGTGCCAGCAGTTACTCGAACCCCGCCCAAGAGACCCAGTACTTC.